This TCR beta chain was identified during a study of blood T cell repertoires in COVID-19. The wider study: The samples span acute and convalescent COVID-19 from the United States, Italy and Spain. Nucleic acid was either cDNA or gDNA, and it came from T cells, B-cell-depleted T cells, or PBMCs.

Trimming took 1 base from V and 1 from J, leaving 10 bases between them. The CDR3 contains 15 residues. In germline, CDR1 is LNHNV, CDR2 YYDKDF (reference sequence). As processed by the authors: Amplification of reference gene primers was used by the study to estimate nucleated cell counts. Method: immunoSEQ multiplex PCR; TCRdb's copy keeps in-frame clones and lacks some. The V and J calls and the clone size are those of that table, but D and trimming were determined from the DNA. The sample holds 200,000 to 300,000 clones; approximately 90% are singletons and the top ten take approximately 3.7%. The V call is TRBV15, the J call TRBJ1-1; D is uncertain. The TCR was taken from a man aged 60 to 75 who had recovered from COVID-19. Sequences were obtained from peripheral blood. The CDR3 nucleotides read TGTGCCACCAGCAGAGTATTCCCCGGGAACACTGAAGCTTTCTTT. Translated, it gives CATSRVFPGNTEAFF.